Below are 13 T cell receptor beta chains sequenced from a single sample in a study of T cells after posttransplantation cyclophosphamide. The naive gate required viable CD3+CD4+ or CD3+CD8+ cells with CCR7+CD45RA+CD45RO-CD95-CD27+CD28+ phenotype. Sequencing used immunoSEQ multiplex PCR; TCRdb keeps in-frame clones, though not all of them. The sample shows roughly 30,000 clones, approximately 90% of them seen only once. Sequenced sample: naive CD4+ T cells sorted from PBMCs. The receptors were sampled from a woman aged 55-70 years in good health, CMV-negative, and a related stem cell transplant donor.

This clone came up a few times. This CDR3 is also generated by other DNA sequences in the sample. CDR3 loop: CASSSPGNQPQHF. CDR3 DNA: TGTGCCAGCAGTTCCCCCGGTAATCAGCCCCAGCATTTT. The rearrangement joins TRBV28 to TRBJ1-5; D is undetermined. CDR3 length equals 13 residues. Germline V gives CDR1 MDHEN, CDR2 SYDVKM. V lost 4 bases, J lost 4 bases, and 8 bases lay in between.

The CDR3 is CASSVDQKNTEAFF. CDR3 bases: TGTGCCAGCAGCGTAGATCAGAAGAACACTGAAGCTTTCTTT. This chain joins TRBV9 and TRBJ1-1; D is unresolved. CDR3 length equals 14 residues. Trimming removed 0 bases at V and 1 base at J, with 7 bases between. From germline, CDR1 is SGDLS and CDR2 YYNGEE.

This CDR3 is CSAEGDRGYEQYF. In nucleotides, the CDR3 is TGCAGCGCCGAGGGGGACAGGGGCTACGAGCAGTACTTC. The chain joins TRBV29-1 to TRBJ2-7, with 10 bases matching TRBD1. J gave up 3 bases and V 7 bases, and 6 bases lay outside the gene matches. CDR3 length: 13 amino acids. The germline V gene encodes CDR1 SQVTM and CDR2 ANQGSEA.

The rearrangement joins TRBV5-1 to TRBJ2-2; no reliable D call. Germline CDR1 is SGHRS and CDR2 is YFSETQ. The CDR3 has 14 residues. V dropped 4 bases and J dropped 3 bases, with 10 bases sitting between them. The CDR3 DNA follows: TGCGCCAGCAGCCCGTCACCAGACACCGGGGAGCTGTTTTTT. This gives the protein CASSPSPDTGELFF.

This clone was seen only a few times. The chain is built from TRBV19 and TRBJ2-7; the match to TRBD1 covers 8 bases. This CDR3 comprises 14 residues. After removal of 6 bases from V and 3 bases from J, the junction contained 7 bases not matched to a gene. Looked up from germline, CDR1 is LNHDA and CDR2 is SQIVND (reference sequence). The CDR3 DNA reads as TGTGCCAGTAGGAAAGGACAGGGAGTCTACGAGCAGTACTTC. This codes for CASRKGQGVYEQYF.

The rearrangement joins TRBV7-9 to TRBJ2-2, with D perhaps TRBD1 (5 bases). The V gene lost 1 base and the J gene lost 5 bases, with 5 bases spanning the gap. This CDR3 is 13 amino acids long. Germline CDR1 and CDR2: SEHNR and FQNEAQ (reference sequence). CDR3 DNA: TGTGCCAGCAGCTTAGACAGGACCGGGGAGCTGTTTTTT. Translation: CASSLDRTGELFF.

This sequence joins TRBV27 and TRBJ1-2; possibly TRBD1 for D (6 bases). V gave up 3 bases and J gave up 1 base, with 15 bases separating them. This CDR3 is built from 16 residues. CDR1 and CDR2 from the germline V gene are MNHEY and SMNVEV (reference sequence). CDR3 nucleotide sequence: TGTGCCAGCAGTTTTACTCCCGGGACAAGTAACTATGGCTACACCTTC. Its translation is CASSFTPGTSNYGYTF.

The chain combines TRBV19 with TRBJ1-1; no clear D gene. With 5 bases removed from V and 0 bases from J, the gap between germline ends came to 10 bases. The CDR3 totals 14 residues. Germline CDR1 and CDR2: LNHDA and SQIVND (reference sequence). Written as DNA, the CDR3 is TGTGCCAGTAGTGGAGAACCGCTGAACACTGAAGCTTTCTTT. Translation: CASSGEPLNTEAFF.

The gene calls are TRBV6-1 and TRBJ1-5; D not resolved. The CDR3 sequence is 14 residues long. In germline, CDR1 is MNHNS, CDR2 SASEGT. V dropped 6 bases and J dropped 0 bases, with 9 bases sitting between them. This CDR3 reads CASSGIYSNQPQHF. The DNA of the CDR3 is TGTGCCAGCAGCGGGATTTATAGCAATCAGCCCCAGCATTTT.

The V call is TRBV9, the J call TRBJ2-1, with 10 nucleotides matching TRBD2. Per the germline V gene, CDR1 is SGDLS and CDR2 is YYNGEE. The CDR3 is made up of 15 amino acids. J gave up 4 bases and V 0 bases, and 1 base lay outside the gene matches. CDR3 protein: CASSVGSGGYNEQFF. CDR3 coding DNA: TGTGCCAGCAGCGTAGGTAGCGGGGGGTACAATGAGCAGTTCTTC.

The gene calls are TRBV14 and TRBJ2-7, with 8 bases aligning to TRBD2. There are 15 residues in the CDR3. V was pared by 3 bases and J by 2 bases, with 6 bases of the junction left unmatched. CDR1 is SGHDN, CDR2 FVKESK, per germline. As DNA, the CDR3 is TGTGCCAGCAGCCATTACAGCGGGAGTCCCTACGAGCAGTACTTC. It translates to CASSHYSGSPYEQYF.

The table lists this clone with a count of one. The chain uses TRBV20-1 and TRBJ1-1; D remains unclear. The germline V gene encodes CDR1 DFQATT and CDR2 SNEGSKA (reference sequence). The germline V and J ends were trimmed by 5 bases and 13 bases, with 17 bases remaining between them. The CDR3 has 11 residues. The DNA for the CDR3 is TGCAGTGCTCCCGGGTCCGCTTTCGGTTTCTTT. It is translated as CSAPGSAFGFF.

This chain connects TRBV2 to TRBJ2-5; D might be TRBD1 (5 bases). V shed 11 bases and J shed 5 bases, with 9 bases lying between them. CDR3 length equals 10 residues. Germline V gene data show CDR1 as SNHLY and CDR2 as FYNNEI. This chain's CDR3 is CAGKGETQYF. The CDR3 nucleotides are TGTGCCGGGAAGGGGGAGACCCAGTACTTC.